This T cell receptor beta chain was found in a study of cytomegalovirus exposure and HLA in healthy donors. Here immunoSEQ multiplex PCR was the method, and the copy in TCRdb shows in-frame clones only, minus some. The profile covers 150,000 to 200,000 clones, with roughly 88% appearing a single time and roughly 1.5% taken by the ten largest. Study-level results: Usually a TCR sequence was rare, but some public TCRs were found in many donors. Investigators reported over 150 TCR beta chains as tied to cytomegalovirus.

Turning to this clone: No antigen is known for it.

V dropped 7 bases and J dropped 10; count of bases not matched to a gene: 4. CDR1 is MDHEN, CDR2 SYDVKM, per germline. The CDR3 has 11 residues. The sequence was collected from a woman younger than 35 in good health and CMV-seronegative. Sequencing was performed on PBMCs. The V and J genes are TRBV28 and TRBJ2-1; 7 bases agree with TRBD2. CDR3 in amino acids: CASKAGREQFF. The CDR3 region has the DNA TGTGCCAGCAAAGCGGGGCGAGAGCAGTTCTTC.